The clone carrying this T cell receptor beta chain was seen once. The data are from a study of blood T cells in healthy people across ages. Germline V gives CDR1 SGHDN, CDR2 FVKESK. The CDR3 loop spans 15 amino acids. V lost 2 bases and J 6 bases, leaving 14 bases between the germline ends. Primers used in a second PCR of roughly 7 to 11 cycles were a sample-barcoded 5' primer and a J-beta primer mix. From the 5' RACE reads, TCRdb called clonotypes with MiXCR, one entry per CDR3 protein. The table shows about 1.6 million distinct CDR3 sequences, with around 36% occurring only once. The sample was blood. This TCR was recovered from a woman aged 25 to 39 in good health. The gene calls are TRBV14 and TRBJ2-1, with a tentative D call TRBD1 (5 bases). The CDR3 here is CASSQTGGVLNEQFF. For the CDR3, the DNA is TGTGCCAGCAGCCAAACAGGTGGAGTTCTCAATGAGCAGTTCTTC.